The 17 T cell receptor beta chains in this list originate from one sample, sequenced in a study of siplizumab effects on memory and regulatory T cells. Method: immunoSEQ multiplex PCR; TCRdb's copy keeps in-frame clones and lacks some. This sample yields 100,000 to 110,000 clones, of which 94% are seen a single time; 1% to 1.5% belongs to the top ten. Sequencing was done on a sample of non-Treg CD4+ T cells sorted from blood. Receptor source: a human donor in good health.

The CDR3 nucleotides read TGCGCCAGCAGAGTCGGACAGACGTCCTCCTACGAGCAGTACTTC. Protein sequence: CASRVGQTSSYEQYF. The V and J genes are TRBV5-1 and TRBJ2-7; D may be TRBD1 (6 bases). The CDR3 totals 15 residues. Per the germline V gene, CDR1 is SGHRS and CDR2 is YFSETQ. V lost 5 bases to trimming and J lost 0 bases, with 15 bases between them. Full variable domain (rest looked up from reference TRBV5-1 and TRBJ2-7): KAGVTQTPRYLIKTRGQQVTLSCSPISGHRSVSWYQQTPGQGLQFLFEYFSETQRNKGNFPGRFSGRQFSNSRSEMNVSTLELGDSALYLCASRVGQTSSYEQYFGPGTRLTVT.

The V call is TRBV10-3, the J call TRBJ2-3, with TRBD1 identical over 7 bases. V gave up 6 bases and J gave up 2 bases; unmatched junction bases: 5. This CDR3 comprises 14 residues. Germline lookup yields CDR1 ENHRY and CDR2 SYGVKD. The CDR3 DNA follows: TGTGCCATCAGCGGGACAGCCCTCACAGATACGCAGTATTTT. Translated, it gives CAISGTALTDTQYF.

The CDR3 region is CASRLQGYNEQFF. The CDR3 nucleotides are TGTGCCAGCAGACTTCAGGGCTACAATGAGCAGTTCTTC. The J gene is TRBJ2-1, the V gene TRBV28; tentatively, D is TRBD1 (5 bases). CDR1 MDHEN and CDR2 SYDVKM come from the germline V gene. V lost 6 bases to trimming and J lost 3 bases, with 9 bases between them. The CDR3 is 13 residues long.

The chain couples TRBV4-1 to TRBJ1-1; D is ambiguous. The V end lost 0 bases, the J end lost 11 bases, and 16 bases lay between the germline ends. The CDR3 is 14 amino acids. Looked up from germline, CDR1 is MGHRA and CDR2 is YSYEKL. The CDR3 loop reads CASSQEFPKQRAFF. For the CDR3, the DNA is TGCGCCAGCAGCCAAGAGTTTCCAAAGCAAAGGGCTTTCTTT.

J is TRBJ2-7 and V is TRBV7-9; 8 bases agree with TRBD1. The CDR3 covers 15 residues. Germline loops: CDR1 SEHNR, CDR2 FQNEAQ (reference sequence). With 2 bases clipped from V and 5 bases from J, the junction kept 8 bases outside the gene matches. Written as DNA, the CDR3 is TGTGCCAGCAGCTTACAGGGGGCTGTGGAGAACGAGCAGTACTTC. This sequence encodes CASSLQGAVENEQYF.

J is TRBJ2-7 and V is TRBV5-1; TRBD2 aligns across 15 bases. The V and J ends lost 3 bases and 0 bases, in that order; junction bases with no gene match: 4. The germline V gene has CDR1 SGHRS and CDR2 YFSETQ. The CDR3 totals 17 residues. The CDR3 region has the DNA TGCGCCAGCAGCTCTGGACTAGCGGGAGGGATCTCCTACGAGCAGTACTTC. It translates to CASSSGLAGGISYEQYF.

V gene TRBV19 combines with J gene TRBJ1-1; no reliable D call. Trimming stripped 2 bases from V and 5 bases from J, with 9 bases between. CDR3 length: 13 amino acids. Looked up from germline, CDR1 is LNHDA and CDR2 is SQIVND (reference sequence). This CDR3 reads CASSINGRTEAFF. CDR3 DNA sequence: TGTGCCAGTAGTATAAATGGGAGGACTGAAGCTTTCTTT.

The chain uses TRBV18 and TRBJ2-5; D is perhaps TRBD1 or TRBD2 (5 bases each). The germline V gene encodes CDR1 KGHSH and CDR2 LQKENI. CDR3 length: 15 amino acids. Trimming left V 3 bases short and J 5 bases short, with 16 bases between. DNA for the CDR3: TGTGCCAGCTCACCGGTTCTAACAGGACTGGAGACCCAGTACTTC. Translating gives CASSPVLTGLETQYF.

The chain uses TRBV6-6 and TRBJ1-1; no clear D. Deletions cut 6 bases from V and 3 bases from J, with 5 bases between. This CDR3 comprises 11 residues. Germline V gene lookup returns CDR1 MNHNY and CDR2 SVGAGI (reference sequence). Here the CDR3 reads CASSSYTEAFF. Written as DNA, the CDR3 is TGTGCCAGCAGCTCGTACACTGAAGCTTTCTTT.

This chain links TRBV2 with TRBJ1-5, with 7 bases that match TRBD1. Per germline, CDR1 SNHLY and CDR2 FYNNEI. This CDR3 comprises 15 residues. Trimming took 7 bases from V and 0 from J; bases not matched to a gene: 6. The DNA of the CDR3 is TGTGCCAGCACGAGAGACAGGGCTAGCAATCAGCCCCAGCATTTT. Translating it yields CASTRDRASNQPQHF.

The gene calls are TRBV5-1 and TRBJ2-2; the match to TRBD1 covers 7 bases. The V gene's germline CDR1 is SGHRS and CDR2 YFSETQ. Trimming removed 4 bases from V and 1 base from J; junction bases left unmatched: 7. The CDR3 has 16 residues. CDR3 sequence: CASSLPTGMNTGELFF. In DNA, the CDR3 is TGCGCCAGCAGCCTACCGACAGGGATGAACACCGGGGAGCTGTTTTTT.

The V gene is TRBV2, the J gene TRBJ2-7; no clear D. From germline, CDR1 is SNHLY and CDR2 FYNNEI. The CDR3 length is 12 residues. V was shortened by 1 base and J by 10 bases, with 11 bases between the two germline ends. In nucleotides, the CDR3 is TGTGCCAGCAGTGAAGGGTCGTCGGCACAGTACTTC. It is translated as CASSEGSSAQYF.

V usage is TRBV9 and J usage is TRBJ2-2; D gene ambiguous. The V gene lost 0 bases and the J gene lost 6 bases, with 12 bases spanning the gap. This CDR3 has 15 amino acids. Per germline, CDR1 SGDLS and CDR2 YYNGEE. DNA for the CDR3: TGTGCCAGCAGCGTAGGGGTAGTAGTGTCCGGGGAGCTGTTTTTT. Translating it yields CASSVGVVVSGELFF.

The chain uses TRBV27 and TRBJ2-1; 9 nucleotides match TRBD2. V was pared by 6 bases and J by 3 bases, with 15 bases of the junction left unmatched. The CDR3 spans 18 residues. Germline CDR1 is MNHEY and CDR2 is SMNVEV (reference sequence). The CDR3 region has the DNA TGTGCCAGCAGGGATAACGCCGGACTAGCGAGGTTCTACAATGAGCAGTTCTTC. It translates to CASRDNAGLARFYNEQFF.

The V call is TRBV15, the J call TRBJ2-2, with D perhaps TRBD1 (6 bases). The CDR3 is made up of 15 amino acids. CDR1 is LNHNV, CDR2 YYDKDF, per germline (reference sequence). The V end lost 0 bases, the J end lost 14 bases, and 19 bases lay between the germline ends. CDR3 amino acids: CATSRDYQGIEALFF. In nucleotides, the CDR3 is TGTGCCACCAGCAGAGATTATCAGGGGATCGAGGCCCTGTTTTTT.

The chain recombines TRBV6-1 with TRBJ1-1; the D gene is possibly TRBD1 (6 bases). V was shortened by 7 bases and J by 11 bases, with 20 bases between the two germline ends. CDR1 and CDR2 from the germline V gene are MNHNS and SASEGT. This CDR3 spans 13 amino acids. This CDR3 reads CASTQGGGAGAFF. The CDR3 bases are TGTGCCAGCACCCAAGGGGGGGGCGCGGGGGCTTTCTTT.

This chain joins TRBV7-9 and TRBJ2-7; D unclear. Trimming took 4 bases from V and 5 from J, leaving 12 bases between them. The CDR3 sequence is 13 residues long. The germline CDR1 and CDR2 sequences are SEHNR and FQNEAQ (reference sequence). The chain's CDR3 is CASSSFVRDEQYF. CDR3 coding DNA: TGTGCCAGCAGCTCCTTTGTCCGCGACGAGCAGTACTTC. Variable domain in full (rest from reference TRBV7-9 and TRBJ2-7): DTGVSQNPRHKITKRGQNVTFRCDPISEHNRLYWYRQTLGQGPEFLTYFQNEAQLEKSRLLSDRFSAERPKGSFSTLEIQRTEQGDSAMYLCASSSFVRDEQYFGPGTRLTVT.